The present TCR beta chain was sequenced within a study of shared clonotypes between healthy human individuals. Findings of the study overall: Between a few donors, naive CD4 clonotypes were shared at a level of around 5.2%. Researchers sampled only blood; tissue repertoires likely differ.

CD45RO-negative, CCR7-selected cells formed the naive CD8 fraction, which excluded terminally differentiated effector memory CD45RA+ cells. The CDR3 has 16 amino acids. Germline V gene lookup returns CDR1 SEHNR and CDR2 FQNEAQ (reference sequence). Trimming removed 2 bases at V and 3 bases at J, with 16 bases between. DNA at about 0.2 ug, roughly 27,000 T cell genomes, went into sorted-subset replicate PCRs. Repertoires were generated with immunoSEQ multiplex PCR, while TCRdb's copy carries only in-frame clones and drops some. There are around 2,000,000 clones in the sample; less than 95% occur only once, and 0.85% to 1.3% lies in the top ten. Worth noting for this clone: Its antigen is as yet unknown.

Sequences were obtained from naive CD8+ T cells sorted from blood. The chain is built from TRBV7-9 and TRBJ2-5; maybe TRBD1 (6 bases). This clonotype originated in a young man in good health. The CDR3 sequence is CASSLSYRDNEETQYF. In DNA form, the CDR3 reads TGTGCCAGCAGCTTATCGTATCGGGACAACGAAGAGACCCAGTACTTC. The full variable domain, its missing parts supplied by reference TRBV7-9 and TRBJ2-5, is DTGVSQNPRHKITKRGQNVTFRCDPISEHNRLYWYRQTLGQGPEFLTYFQNEAQLEKSRLLSDRFSAERPKGSFSTLEIQRTEQGDSAMYLCASSLSYRDNEETQYFGPGTRLLVL.